This T cell receptor (beta chain) originates from a study of blood T cell repertoires in COVID-19. Study as a whole: PBMCs, B-cell-depleted T cells, or T cells were the source of the cDNA or gDNA that made up the material.

Only in-frame clones appear in the TCRdb table, and some are missing; sequencing was by immunoSEQ multiplex PCR. In the table there are nearly 110,000 clones, approximately 84% of which are singletons. This clonotype originated in a human donor in a cohort sampled during active COVID-19. Source material: peripheral blood.

DNA for the CDR3: TGTGCCAGTAGTTACTTGGGAGGCAATGAGCAGTTCTTC. It yields the protein CASSYLGGNEQFF. This chain joins TRBV19 and TRBJ2-1; D possibly corresponds to TRBD2 (6 bases). Germline CDR1 is LNHDA and CDR2 is SQIVND (reference sequence). This CDR3 comprises 13 residues. Trimming took off 5 bases at V and 6 bases at J, with 11 bases between the two ends.